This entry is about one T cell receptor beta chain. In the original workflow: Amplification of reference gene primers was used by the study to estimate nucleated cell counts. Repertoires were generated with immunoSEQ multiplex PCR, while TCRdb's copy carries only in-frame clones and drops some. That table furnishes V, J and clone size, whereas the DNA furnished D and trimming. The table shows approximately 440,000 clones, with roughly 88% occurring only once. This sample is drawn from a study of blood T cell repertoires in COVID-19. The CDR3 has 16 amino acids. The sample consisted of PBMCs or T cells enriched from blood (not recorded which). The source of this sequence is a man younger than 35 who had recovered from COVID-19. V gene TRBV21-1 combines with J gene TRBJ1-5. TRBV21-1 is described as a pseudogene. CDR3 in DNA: TGTGCCAGCAGCAAGGGAGGCCAGGGCGACAATCAGCCCCAGCATTTT. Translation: CASSKGGQGDNQPQHF.